The clone carrying this TCR beta chain was counted at least ten times. The antigen remains unidentified. RNA transcripts gave rise to amplified TCR beta CDR3 regions. Primed by the HTBI set, a first-round RT-PCR was run on the TCR CDR3. TCRdb independently ran MiXCR on the multiplex PCR reads; one entry per CDR3 protein. The sample includes roughly 560,000 distinct CDR3 sequences, roughly 14% of them seen just once. Germline V CDR1 and CDR2: MDHEN, SYDVKM. The CDR3 sequence is 11 residues long. Trimming took off 5 bases at V and 11 bases at J, with 12 bases between the two ends. This entry comes from a study of T cells in Graves' hyperthyroidism and ophthalmopathy. Study-level points and caveats: Most thyroid clonotypes expanded above 0.001 appeared in blood too.

Ophthalmopathy patients showed a Clinical Activity Score of at least 3, NOSPECS grade of at least 4 and duration under 3 months. The rearrangement links TRBV28 to TRBJ1-1, with D possibly matching TRBD1 (5 bases). The sequencing input was blood. The clonotype originates from a woman in her thirties or forties with Graves' ophthalmopathy. The CDR3 sequence: CASSLRETAFF. In nucleotides, the CDR3 is TGTGCCAGCAGTCTCAGGGAGACGGCTTTCTTT.